The entry below describes one TCR beta chain. Methods used by the authors: How many nucleated cells were present was estimated from reference gene primer amplification. Sequenced by immunoSEQ multiplex PCR; TCRdb stores in-frame clones only, minus some. The DNA was the basis for D and trimming; V, J and clone size are from that table. The sample consists of 35,000 to 50,000 clones, 85% to 90% of them appearing once. Trimming stripped 0 bases from V and 6 bases from J, with 16 bases between. The CDR3 is made up of 15 amino acids. Germline V lookup: CDR1 SGHRS, CDR2 YFSETQ. This sample was included in a study of blood T cell repertoires in COVID-19. Across the whole study: Samples of COVID-19 (acute and convalescent) were obtained from the United States, Italy and Spain. T cells, B-cell-depleted T cells, or PBMCs supplied cDNA or gDNA.

This TCR was recovered from a human donor in a cohort sampled during active COVID-19. Sequenced material: peripheral blood. The chain joins TRBV5-1 to TRBJ2-7; maybe TRBD1 (6 bases). This chain's CDR3 is CASSLAGVQGFEQYF. The CDR3 coding sequence is TGCGCCAGCAGCTTGGCTGGCGTACAGGGCTTCGAGCAGTACTTC. The full variable domain, rest sourced from reference TRBV5-1 and TRBJ2-7, is KAGVTQTPRYLIKTRGQQVTLSCSPISGHRSVSWYQQTPGQGLQFLFEYFSETQRNKGNFPGRFSGRQFSNSRSEMNVSTLELGDSALYLCASSLAGVQGFEQYFGPGTRLTVT.